Shown below are 19 T cell receptor beta chains from a single sample sequenced in a study of cytomegalovirus exposure and HLA in healthy donors. Primers: 60 Vbeta forward and 13 Jbeta reverse. The repertoire was sequenced with immunoSEQ multiplex PCR; TCRdb's copy has only in-frame clones and lacks some. Of approximately 150,000 clones listed, approximately 81% are singletons. Sequences were obtained from PBMCs. These receptors came from a middle-aged woman in good health and CMV-seropositive.

This clone was seen just once. The chain recombines TRBV30 with TRBJ2-2, with TRBD2 as a possible D gene (6 bases). Trimming cost V 6 bases and J 3 bases, with 20 bases left between them. The CDR3 runs to 16 residues. CDR1 and CDR2 (germline): GTSNPN, SVGIG (reference sequence). The CDR3 DNA reads TGTGCCTGTCCCCGAGGATGGCGGGACTACACCGGGGAGCTGTTTTTT. As protein: CACPRGWRDYTGELFF.

The chain carries TRBV14 and TRBJ2-1, with a weak D call TRBD1 (6 bases). Trimming pared 0 bases from V and 1 base from J, leaving 10 bases between. The germline V gene has CDR1 SGHDN and CDR2 FVKESK. The CDR3 runs 16 residues. The chain's CDR3 is CASSQDQGRSYNEQFF. In DNA, the CDR3 is TGTGCCAGCAGCCAAGATCAGGGGAGATCCTACAATGAGCAGTTCTTC. Looking up the rest from reference TRBV14 and TRBJ2-1 gives the full variable domain: EAGVTQFPSHSVIEKGQTVTLRCDPISGHDNLYWYRRVMGKEIKFLLHFVKESKQDESGMPNNRFLAERTGGTYSTLKVQPAELEDSGVYFCASSQDQGRSYNEQFFGPGTRLTVL.

The V gene is TRBV2, the J gene TRBJ2-2; 13 bases agree with TRBD2. Germline V gene data show CDR1 as SNHLY and CDR2 as FYNNEI. This CDR3 has 16 amino acids. The V segment lost 6 bases and the J segment 4 bases; nucleotides outside the gene matches: 5. CDR3 amino acids: CASRGTSGRATGELFF. The CDR3 nucleotides read TGTGCCAGCAGGGGAACTAGCGGGAGGGCCACCGGGGAGCTGTTTTTT.

The chain joins TRBV5-4 to TRBJ2-2; the match to TRBD1 covers 7 bases. Germline CDR1 reads SGHNT; CDR2 reads YYREEE (reference sequence). This CDR3 spans 15 amino acids. J lost 6 bases, V lost 3 bases, and 8 bases had no gene match. The CDR3 DNA sequence: TGTGCCAGCAGCTCGGGACAGCTGGTGTCCGGGGAGCTGTTTTTT. Residues: CASSSGQLVSGELFF.

This clone was found once. The chain employs TRBV27 and TRBJ2-5; 15 bases fit TRBD2. The CDR3 covers 16 residues. With V trimmed by 5 bases and J by 3 bases, 4 bases remained unmatched. CDR1 is MNHEY and CDR2 is SMNVEV in the germline V gene (reference sequence). Here the CDR3 DNA reads TGTGCCAGCAGTCCGGGACTAGCGGGGGGCAAAGAGACCCAGTACTTC. Its protein is CASSPGLAGGKETQYF.

The chain combines TRBV6-6 with TRBJ2-7; D gene uncertain. The CDR3 runs 11 residues. Looked up from germline, CDR1 is MNHNY and CDR2 is SVGAGI (reference sequence). Between the trimmed V and J ends, which lost 4 bases and 4 bases, there was a span of 5 bases. The CDR3 spells CASSFTYEQYF. As DNA, the CDR3 is TGTGCCAGCAGTTTCACTTACGAGCAGTACTTC.

The chain is built from TRBV5-1 and TRBJ2-2; 9 positions match TRBD2. Germline CDR1 reads SGHRS; CDR2 reads YFSETQ. CDR3 length: 14 amino acids. Trimming cost V 6 bases and J 2 bases; bases outside gene matches: 2. The CDR3 region is CASMTSGNTGELFF. The CDR3 DNA reads TGCGCCAGCATGACTAGCGGAAACACCGGGGAGCTGTTTTTT.

This clone was observed at least ten times. The chain carries TRBV10-2 and TRBJ1-1; D not resolved. There are 8 residues in the CDR3. Trimming took 11 bases from V and 8 from J, leaving 6 bases between them. CDR1 and CDR2 (germline): WSHSY, SAAADI. CDR3 region: CAEPEAFF. The DNA for the CDR3 is TGCGCCGAGCCGGAAGCTTTCTTT.

The chain joins TRBV11-2 to TRBJ2-7; D might be TRBD2 (5 bases). The CDR3 is 15 residues long. V lost 5 bases to trimming and J lost 0 bases, with 14 bases between them. Germline V gives CDR1 SGHAT, CDR2 FQNNGV. CDR3 in amino acids: CASSTYRGSSYEQYF. The CDR3 DNA follows: TGTGCCAGCAGCACCTACCGAGGGAGCTCCTACGAGCAGTACTTC.

This clone has a single count. V usage is TRBV5-1 and J usage is TRBJ1-2; D is unresolved. V lost 0 bases to trimming and J lost 8 bases, with 17 bases between them. Germline loops: CDR1 SGHRS, CDR2 YFSETQ. The CDR3 runs 15 residues. The CDR3 sequence is CASSLAPEDSRGYTF. DNA of the CDR3: TGCGCCAGCAGCTTGGCCCCCGAGGATTCAAGGGGCTACACCTTC. Full variable domain (outside the CDR3, taken from reference TRBV5-1 and TRBJ1-2): KAGVTQTPRYLIKTRGQQVTLSCSPISGHRSVSWYQQTPGQGLQFLFEYFSETQRNKGNFPGRFSGRQFSNSRSEMNVSTLELGDSALYLCASSLAPEDSRGYTFGSGTRLTVV.

This chain links TRBV7-2 with TRBJ2-3, with 12 bases lining up with TRBD2. The CDR3 covers 15 residues. J lost 6 bases, V lost 5 bases, and 6 bases had no gene match. Germline V gives CDR1 SGHTA, CDR2 FQGNSA. The DNA of the CDR3 is TGTGCCAGCAGCAACCTGGGACTAGCGGGCGATACGCAGTATTTT. This codes for CASSNLGLAGDTQYF.

The V gene is TRBV30, the J gene TRBJ1-6; no firm D call. This CDR3 comprises 15 residues. Germline CDR1 GTSNPN, CDR2 SVGIG (reference sequence). Trimming removed 2 bases from V and 0 bases from J, with 8 bases in between. The CDR3: CAWSLGSSYNSPLHF. The CDR3 nucleotides read TGTGCCTGGAGTTTAGGGAGCTCCTATAATTCACCCCTCCACTTT.

The chain carries TRBV30 and TRBJ2-5; 7 bases agree with TRBD1. Trimming took 5 bases from V and 6 from J; bases not matched to a gene: 6. Germline V lookup: CDR1 GTSNPN, CDR2 SVGIG (reference sequence). This CDR3 has 12 amino acids. As DNA, the CDR3 is TGTGCCTGGGAGCAGGGGGTGAAGACCCAGTACTTC. The encoded protein is CAWEQGVKTQYF.

The chain carries TRBV10-3 and TRBJ2-3, with 8 bases aligning to TRBD1. This CDR3 spans 15 amino acids. Germline V gene data show CDR1 as ENHRY and CDR2 as SYGVKD. The trim removed 3 bases at V and 1 base at J, leaving 3 bases unmatched. The CDR3 DNA is TGTGCCATCAGTGAAGGGGACAGGCGCACAGATACGCAGTATTTT. Translated: CAISEGDRRTDTQYF.

The chain carries TRBV11-3 and TRBJ2-7; 13 nucleotides align to TRBD2. V dropped 5 bases and J dropped 5; count of bases not matched to a gene: 6. The germline V gene has CDR1 SGHNT and CDR2 YENEEA. The CDR3 is 15 residues long. The CDR3 DNA follows: TGTGCCAGCAGCCTCGAAGGACTAGCGGGAGACGAGCAGTACTTC. Protein product: CASSLEGLAGDEQYF.

V gene TRBV28 combines with J gene TRBJ1-1; TRBD1 agrees at 8 bases. V trimming: 5 bases; J trimming: 2 bases; junction bases outside the gene matches: 4. Germline V CDR1 and CDR2: MDHEN, SYDVKM. There are 14 residues in the CDR3. This CDR3 is CASSGGQVNTEAFF. The CDR3 DNA sequence: TGTGCCAGCAGTGGGGGACAGGTTAACACTGAAGCTTTCTTT.

V and J are TRBV9 and TRBJ1-5; perhaps TRBD1 as D (6 bases). The CDR3 has 14 residues. V lost 0 bases to trimming and J lost 5 bases, with 9 bases between them. Germline loops: CDR1 SGDLS, CDR2 YYNGEE. The CDR3 spells CASSVGRTDQPQHF. The CDR3 nucleotides read TGTGCCAGCAGCGTAGGAAGGACAGATCAGCCCCAGCATTTT.

The rearrangement joins TRBV2 to TRBJ2-6, with TRBD1 as a possible D gene (6 bases). From germline, CDR1 is SNHLY and CDR2 FYNNEI. This CDR3 has 15 amino acids. Trimming took 7 bases from V and 2 from J, leaving 12 bases between them. The CDR3 coding sequence is TGTGCCAGCATGGGGGCGATAACTGGGGCCAACGTCCTGACTTTC. It specifies CASMGAITGANVLTF.

The gene calls are TRBV28 and TRBJ1-5; no firm D call. Germline-derived CDR1 and CDR2 are MDHEN and SYDVKM. The V and J ends lost 8 bases and 0 bases respectively, with 14 bases between them. This CDR3 contains 15 residues. The CDR3 here is CASLPSGYSNQPQHF. In DNA, the CDR3 is TGTGCCAGCCTACCTTCGGGGTATAGCAATCAGCCCCAGCATTTT.